A single sample gave rise to the 9 T cell receptor beta chains below, sequenced in a study of spatial heterogeneity in lung cancer (dated by TCRdb to the late 2010s). General conclusions and limits of the study: The tumor nonsynonymous mutation count correlated with the number of expanded alpha and beta TCRs within the tumor.

The library came from 5' RACE. TCRdb lists the instrument as NextSeq 500. TCRdb redid the processing of the public reads, applying fastp at Q25 and MiXCR, and retained in-frame beta chains. Rows are unified per CDR3 protein, each entry keeping the most common DNA and genes. This sample lists some 6,500 distinct CDR3 sequences; about 8.9% were detected once. The ten largest account for about a quarter of the sample. This sample's time point label indicates: sample taken at primary tumor resection. No cognate antigen is known for these TCRs. The sample was lung tumor tissue, taken at surgery. The source is a female donor with early-stage non-small cell lung cancer.

This clonotype was observed at least ten times. The gene calls are TRBV7-2 and TRBJ1-4; tentative D call: TRBD1 (5 bases). The germline gives CDR1 SGHTA, CDR2 FQGNSA. V lost 2 bases, J lost 3 bases, and 19 bases lay in between. The CDR3 runs to 18 residues. Written as DNA, the CDR3 is TGTGCCAGCAGCTTACGGGGACCGGGACCTGGGGCTAATGAAAAACTGTTTTTT. Protein: CASSLRGPGPGANEKLFF. Full variable domain (missing parts from reference TRBV7-2 and TRBJ1-4): GAGVSQSPSNKVTEKGKDVELRCDPISGHTALYWYRQSLGQGLEFLIYFQGNSAPDKSGLPSDRFSAERTGGSVSTLTIQRTQQEDSAVYLCASSLRGPGPGANEKLFFGSGTQLSVL.

This clonotype was seen at least ten times. The CDR3 is CSARNTDYGYTF. The CDR3 nucleotides are TGCAGTGCTAGAAACACTGACTATGGCTACACCTTC. V is TRBV20-1 and J is TRBJ1-2; no clear D. Germline V gene data show CDR1 as DFQATT and CDR2 as SNEGSKA (reference sequence). This CDR3 has 12 residues. V shed 2 bases and J shed 3 bases, with 7 bases lying between them.

Judged by abundance, this clonotype is medium-sized. The chain combines TRBV24-1 with TRBJ2-7; 9 positions match TRBD2. The CDR3 runs 15 residues. Per the germline V gene, CDR1 is KGHDR and CDR2 is SFDVKD. V shed 6 bases and J 2 bases; nucleotides not matched to a gene: 7. CDR3 nucleotide sequence: TGTGCCACCAGTACCGGACTAGCGAAAGCCTACGAGCAGTACTTC. Translated, it gives CATSTGLAKAYEQYF.

This clonotype was seen at least ten times. The chain uses TRBV11-2 and TRBJ2-1, with 8 bases matching TRBD2. Germline loops: CDR1 SGHAT, CDR2 FQNNGV. CDR3 length: 17 amino acids. The V and J ends lost 0 bases and 1 base, in that order; junction bases with no gene match: 5. The CDR3 DNA reads as TGTGCCAGCAGCTTAGACTTTAGCGGGGCGTCCTACAATGAGCAGTTCTTC. Amino acids: CASSLDFSGASYNEQFF.

The rearrangement links TRBV7-3 to TRBJ2-3; TRBD1 matches 7 bases. J gave up 2 bases and V 5 bases, and 7 bases lay outside the gene matches. CDR3 length equals 15 residues. Germline V lookup: CDR1 SGHTA, CDR2 FQGTGA. Here the CDR3 reads CASSAKGAYTDTQYF. The CDR3 bases are TGTGCCAGCAGCGCGAAGGGGGCTTACACAGATACGCAGTATTTT.

This clonotype is large within its sample. CDR3 residues: CASSYHGPNSPLHF. The CDR3 DNA reads TGTGCCAGCAGTTACCACGGGCCAAATTCACCCCTCCACTTT. This chain uses TRBV6-5 with TRBJ1-6; unclear D gene. Germline CDR1 MNHEY, CDR2 SVGAGI. V lost 2 bases, J lost 7 bases, and 9 bases lay in between. The CDR3 loop spans 14 amino acids.

This clonotype qualifies as medium-sized. The rearrangement joins TRBV7-2 to TRBJ2-1; maybe TRBD2 (6 bases). CDR3 length: 12 residues. Germline V lookup: CDR1 SGHTA, CDR2 FQGNSA. The V end was cut by 5 bases, the J end by 6 bases, with 8 bases between. CDR3 residues: CASSAGPNEQFF. For the CDR3, the DNA is TGTGCCAGCAGCGCGGGACCCAATGAGCAGTTCTTC.

This clonotype is categorized as medium-sized. The chain has TRBV29-1 and TRBJ2-1; D is uncertain. The germline V gene encodes CDR1 SQVTM and CDR2 ANQGSEA. The CDR3 contains 13 residues. Trimming shortened V by 7 bases and J by 6 bases, and 16 bases separated the two germline ends. CDR3 nucleotide sequence: TGCAGCGCACTTGCGGTAGGACCCAATGAGCAGTTCTTC. It translates to CSALAVGPNEQFF.

This clonotype showed up just a few times. The chain uses TRBV6-5 and TRBJ1-2; weak D call: TRBD1 (6 bases). CDR3 length: 15 residues. CDR1 and CDR2 (germline): MNHEY, SVGAGI. Trimming took 6 bases from V and 3 from J, leaving 17 bases between them. The CDR3, as DNA: TGTGCCAGCAGACCCGACAGGTTCGGGTACTATGGCTACACCTTC. Amino acid sequence: CASRPDRFGYYGYTF.